This entry concerns a single T cell receptor beta chain. Its antigen is still unknown. This entry belongs to a study of CD8+CD57+ T cells in acquired aplastic anemia. Study results and caveats: Comparison of patients with controls identified about 30 shared CD8+ CDR3 sequences.

For CDR3 and TCR beta VDJ profiling, genomic DNA was the template used. TCRdb re-called the reads with MiXCR, one entry per CDR3 protein. The repertoire holds roughly 150,000 distinct CDR3 sequences, with 40% to 55% as singletons. The CDR3 extends over 12 amino acids. The germline CDR1 and CDR2 sequences are WNHNN and SYGVQD (reference sequence). V was cut by 5 bases and J by 4 bases, with 9 bases left in between. The patients chosen for sequencing had shown expansion of CD8+CD57+ cells (detected by flow cytometry). The source is a human donor with aplastic anemia. The chain employs TRBV10-1 and TRBJ2-7; TRBD2 might be the D (5 bases). Material for sequencing was sorted CD4+, CD8+, or CD8+CD57+ T cells (not recorded which) from PBMCs. CDR3 nucleotides: TGCGCCAGCAGTTTCACTAGTTACGAGCAGTACTTC. Its translation is CASSFTSYEQYF.